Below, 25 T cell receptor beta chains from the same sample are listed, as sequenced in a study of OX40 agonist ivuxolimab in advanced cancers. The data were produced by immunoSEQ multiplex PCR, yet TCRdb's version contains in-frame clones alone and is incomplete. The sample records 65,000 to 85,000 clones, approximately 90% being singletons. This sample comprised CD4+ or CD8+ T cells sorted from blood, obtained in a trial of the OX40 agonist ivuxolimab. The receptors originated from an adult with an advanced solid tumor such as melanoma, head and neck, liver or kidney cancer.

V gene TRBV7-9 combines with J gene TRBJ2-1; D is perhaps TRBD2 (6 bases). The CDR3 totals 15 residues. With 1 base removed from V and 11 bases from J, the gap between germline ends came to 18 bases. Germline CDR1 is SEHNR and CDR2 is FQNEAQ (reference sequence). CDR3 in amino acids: CASSLGRLPGVKQFF. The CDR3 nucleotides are TGTGCCAGCAGCTTAGGTCGTCTCCCGGGGGTTAAGCAGTTCTTC.

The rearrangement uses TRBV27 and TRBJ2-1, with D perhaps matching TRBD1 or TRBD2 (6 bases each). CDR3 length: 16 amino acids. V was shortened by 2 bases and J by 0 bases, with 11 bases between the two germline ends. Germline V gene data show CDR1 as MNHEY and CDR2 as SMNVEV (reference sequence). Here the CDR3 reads CASSLRGQSSYNEQFF. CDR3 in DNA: TGTGCCAGCAGTTTACGGGGGCAGAGCTCCTACAATGAGCAGTTCTTC.

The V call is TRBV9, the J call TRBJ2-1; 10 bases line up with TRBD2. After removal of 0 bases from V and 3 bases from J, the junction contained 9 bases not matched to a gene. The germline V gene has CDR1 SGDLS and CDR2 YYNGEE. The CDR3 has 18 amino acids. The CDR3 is CASSVDEASGGLYNEQFF. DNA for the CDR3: TGTGCCAGCAGCGTAGACGAAGCTAGCGGGGGCCTCTACAATGAGCAGTTCTTC.

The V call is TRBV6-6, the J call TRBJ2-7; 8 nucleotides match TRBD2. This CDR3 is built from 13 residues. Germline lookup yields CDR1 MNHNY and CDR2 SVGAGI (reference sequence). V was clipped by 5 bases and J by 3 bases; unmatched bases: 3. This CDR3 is CASSAGTSYEQYF. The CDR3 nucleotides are TGTGCCAGCAGTGCCGGGACTAGCTACGAGCAGTACTTC.

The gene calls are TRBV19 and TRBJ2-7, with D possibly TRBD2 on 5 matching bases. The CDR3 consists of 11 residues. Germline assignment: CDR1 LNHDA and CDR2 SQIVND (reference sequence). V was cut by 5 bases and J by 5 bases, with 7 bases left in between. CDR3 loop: CASSVGNEQYF. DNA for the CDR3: TGTGCCAGTAGTGTCGGGAACGAGCAGTACTTC.

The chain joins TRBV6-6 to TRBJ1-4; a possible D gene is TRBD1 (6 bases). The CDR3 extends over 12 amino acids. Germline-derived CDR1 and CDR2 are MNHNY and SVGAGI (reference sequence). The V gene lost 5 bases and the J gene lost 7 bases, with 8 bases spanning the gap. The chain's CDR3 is CASSTGLEKLFF. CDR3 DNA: TGTGCCAGCAGTACAGGGCTTGAAAAACTGTTTTTT.

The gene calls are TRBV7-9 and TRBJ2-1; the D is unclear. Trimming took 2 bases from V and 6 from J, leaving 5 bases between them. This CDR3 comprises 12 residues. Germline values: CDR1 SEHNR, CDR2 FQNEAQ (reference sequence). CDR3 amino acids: CASSLFTNEQFF. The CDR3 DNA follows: TGTGCCAGCAGCTTATTCACCAATGAGCAGTTCTTC.

The CDR3 loop is CASSPGQRGLAFF. CDR3 in DNA: TGTGCCAGTAGTCCGGGACAGCGTGGATTGGCTTTCTTT. This chain links TRBV19 with TRBJ1-1, with 7 bases aligning to TRBD1. The CDR3 contains 13 residues. CDR1 and CDR2 (germline): LNHDA, SQIVND (reference sequence). The junction had 11 bases not matched to a gene; V was cut back by 5 bases and J by 11 bases. The whole variable domain, filled in from reference TRBV19 and TRBJ1-1, reads DGGITQSPKYLFRKEGQNVTLSCEQNLNHDAMYWYRQDPGQGLRLIYYSQIVNDFQKGDIAEGYSVSREKKESFPLTVTSAQKNPTAFYLCASSPGQRGLAFFGQGTRLTVV.

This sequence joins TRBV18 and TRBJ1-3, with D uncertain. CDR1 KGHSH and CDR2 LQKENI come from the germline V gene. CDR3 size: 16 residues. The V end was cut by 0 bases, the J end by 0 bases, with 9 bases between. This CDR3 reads CASSPPGSSSGNTIYF. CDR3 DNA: TGTGCCAGCTCACCACCGGGCTCAAGCTCTGGAAACACCATATATTTT. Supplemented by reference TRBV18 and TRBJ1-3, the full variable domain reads NAGVMQNPRHLVRRRGQEARLRCSPMKGHSHVYWYRQLPEEGLKFMVYLQKENIIDESGMPKERFSAEFPKEGPSILRIQQVVRGDSAAYFCASSPPGSSSGNTIYFGEGSWLTVV.

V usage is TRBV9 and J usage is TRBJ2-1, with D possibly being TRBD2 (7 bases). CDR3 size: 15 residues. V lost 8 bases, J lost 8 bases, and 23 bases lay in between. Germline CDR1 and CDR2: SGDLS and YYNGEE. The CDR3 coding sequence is TGTGCCAGAGACTGTCCGGGGGGCCTTACCGATGAGCAGTTCTTC. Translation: CARDCPGGLTDEQFF.

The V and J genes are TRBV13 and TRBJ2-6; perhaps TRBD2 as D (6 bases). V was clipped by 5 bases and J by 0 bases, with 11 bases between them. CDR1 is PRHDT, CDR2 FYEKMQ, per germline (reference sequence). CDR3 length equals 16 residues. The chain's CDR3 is CASSAGPTSGANVLTF. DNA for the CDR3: TGTGCCAGCAGCGCGGGACCGACCTCTGGGGCCAACGTCCTGACTTTC.

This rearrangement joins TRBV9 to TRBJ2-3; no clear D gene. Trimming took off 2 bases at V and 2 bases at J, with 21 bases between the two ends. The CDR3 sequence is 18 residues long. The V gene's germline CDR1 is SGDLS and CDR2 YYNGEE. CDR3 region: CASSVGFSVNANTDTQYF. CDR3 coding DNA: TGTGCCAGCAGCGTTGGGTTTTCGGTTAACGCGAACACAGATACGCAGTATTTT.

CDR3 DNA: TGTGCCAGCAACGGGGCCGGGACTCCAAGCGGTGAGCAGTTCTTC. Its protein is CASNGAGTPSGEQFF. This rearrangement joins TRBV9 to TRBJ2-1, with a possible D match to TRBD2 (6 bases). Germline assignment: CDR1 SGDLS and CDR2 YYNGEE. Trimming removed 6 bases from V and 9 bases from J, with 22 bases in between. The CDR3 covers 15 residues.

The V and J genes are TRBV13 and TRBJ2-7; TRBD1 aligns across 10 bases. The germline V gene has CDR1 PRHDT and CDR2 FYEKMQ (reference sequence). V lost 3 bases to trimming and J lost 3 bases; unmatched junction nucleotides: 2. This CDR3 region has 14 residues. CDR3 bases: TGTGCCAGCAGCTTCAGGACAGGGGGCTACGAGCAGTACTTC. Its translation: CASSFRTGGYEQYF.

The CDR3 bases are TGTGCCAGCACCTCTGGACAGGGAAGCATGAACACTGAAGCTTTCTTT. It encodes CASTSGQGSMNTEAFF. J is TRBJ1-1 and V is TRBV9, with 8 bases fitting TRBD1. Germline lookup yields CDR1 SGDLS and CDR2 YYNGEE. This CDR3 contains 16 residues. V gave up 6 bases and J gave up 0 bases; unmatched junction bases: 10. The variable domain in full, with the rest retrieved from reference TRBV9 and TRBJ1-1, is DSGVTQTPKHLITATGQRVTLRCSPRSGDLSVYWYQQSLDQGLQFLIQYYNGEERAKGNILERFSAQQFPDLHSELNLSSLELGDSALYFCASTSGQGSMNTEAFFGQGTRLTVV.

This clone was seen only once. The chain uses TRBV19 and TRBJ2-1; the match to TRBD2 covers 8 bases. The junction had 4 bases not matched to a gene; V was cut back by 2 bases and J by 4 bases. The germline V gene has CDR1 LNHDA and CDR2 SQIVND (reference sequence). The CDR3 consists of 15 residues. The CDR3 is CASSILLAAYNEQFF. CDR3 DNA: TGTGCCAGTAGTATACTACTAGCGGCTTACAATGAGCAGTTCTTC.

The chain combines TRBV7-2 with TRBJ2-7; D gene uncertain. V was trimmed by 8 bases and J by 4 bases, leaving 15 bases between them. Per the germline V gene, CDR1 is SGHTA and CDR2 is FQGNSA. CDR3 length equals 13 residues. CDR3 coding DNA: TGTGCCAGCCAGGACGGTAGGGTATACGAGCAGTACTTC. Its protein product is CASQDGRVYEQYF. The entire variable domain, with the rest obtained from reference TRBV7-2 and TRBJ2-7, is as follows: GAGVSQSPSNKVTEKGKDVELRCDPISGHTALYWYRQSLGQGLEFLIYFQGNSAPDKSGLPSDRFSAERTGGSVSTLTIQRTQQEDSAVYLCASQDGRVYEQYFGPGTRLTVT.

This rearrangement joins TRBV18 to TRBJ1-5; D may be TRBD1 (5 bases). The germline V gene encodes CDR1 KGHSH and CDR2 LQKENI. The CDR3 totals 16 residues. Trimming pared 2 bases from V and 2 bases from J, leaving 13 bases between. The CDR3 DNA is TGTGCCAGCTCACCAGATCAGGGTTTTGGCAATCAGCCCCAGCATTTT. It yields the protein CASSPDQGFGNQPQHF.

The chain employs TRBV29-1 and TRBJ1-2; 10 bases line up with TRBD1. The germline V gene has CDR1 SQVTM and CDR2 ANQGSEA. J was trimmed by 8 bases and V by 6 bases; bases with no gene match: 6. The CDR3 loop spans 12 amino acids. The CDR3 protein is CSVRQGAIGYTF. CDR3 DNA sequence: TGCAGCGTCAGACAGGGGGCGATAGGCTACACCTTC.

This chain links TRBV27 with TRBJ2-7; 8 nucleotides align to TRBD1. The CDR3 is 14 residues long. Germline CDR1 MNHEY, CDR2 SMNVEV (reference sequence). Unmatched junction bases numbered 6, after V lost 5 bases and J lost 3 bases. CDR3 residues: CASSDPGQVYEQYF. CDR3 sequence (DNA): TGTGCCAGCAGTGATCCGGGACAGGTCTACGAGCAGTACTTC.

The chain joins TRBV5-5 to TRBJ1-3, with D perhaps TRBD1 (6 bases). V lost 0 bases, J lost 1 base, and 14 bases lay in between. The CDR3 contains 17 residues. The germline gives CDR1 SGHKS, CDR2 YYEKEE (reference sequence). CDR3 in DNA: TGTGCCAGCAGCTTGGATGGACAGCCAAGATCTGGAAACACCATATATTTT. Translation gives CASSLDGQPRSGNTIYF. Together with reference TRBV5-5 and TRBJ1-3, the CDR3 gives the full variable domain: DAGVTQSPTHLIKTRGQQVTLRCSPISGHKSVSWYQQVLGQGPQFIFQYYEKEERGRGNFPDRFSARQFPNYSSELNVNALLLGDSALYLCASSLDGQPRSGNTIYFGEGSWLTVV.

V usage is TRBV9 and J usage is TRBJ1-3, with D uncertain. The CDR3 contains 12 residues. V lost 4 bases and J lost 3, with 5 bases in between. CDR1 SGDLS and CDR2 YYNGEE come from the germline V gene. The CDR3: CASSSGGNTIYF. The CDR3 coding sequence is TGTGCCAGCAGCTCCGGTGGAAACACCATATATTTT.

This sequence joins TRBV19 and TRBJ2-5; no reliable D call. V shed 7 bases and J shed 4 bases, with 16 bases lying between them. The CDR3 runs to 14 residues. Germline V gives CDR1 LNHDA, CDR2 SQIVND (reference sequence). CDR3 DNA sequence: TGTGCCAGTACCCCTAGGCTCGGTTTAGAGACCCAGTACTTC. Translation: CASTPRLGLETQYF.

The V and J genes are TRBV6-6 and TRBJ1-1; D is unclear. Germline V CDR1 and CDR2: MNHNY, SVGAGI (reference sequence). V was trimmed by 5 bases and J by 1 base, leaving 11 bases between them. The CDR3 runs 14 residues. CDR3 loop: CASSPQTGNTEAFF. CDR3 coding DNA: TGTGCCAGCAGTCCCCAAACTGGGAACACTGAAGCTTTCTTT.

The CDR3 reads CASSRLAGPINEKLFF. CDR3 DNA sequence: TGTGCCAGCAGCCGGCTAGCCGGGCCTATTAATGAAAAACTGTTTTTT. V is TRBV11-2 and J is TRBJ1-4, with D hard to call. This CDR3 is 16 amino acids long. V gave up 5 bases and J gave up 4 bases, with 17 bases separating them. CDR1 is SGHAT, CDR2 FQNNGV, per germline.